Listed below are T cell receptor beta chains from one sample, sequenced in a study of cytomegalovirus exposure and HLA in healthy donors. Repertoires were generated with immunoSEQ multiplex PCR, while TCRdb's copy carries only in-frame clones and drops some. The sample carries under 200,000 clones, just over 75% recorded once. Sequencing was carried out using PBMCs. The source of these receptors is a woman in her twenties or thirties in good health and CMV-seropositive. Each CDR3 is given with its conserved first and last residue. Clone size is not always given. Where it is, it says once, few, many or a class for expanded clones.

>13|-|TRBJ2-5|TRBV6-1
CASRKEGRETQYF
>15|once|TRBJ2-1|TRBV6-1
CASGSAPRLSGEQFF
>12|-|TRBJ1-4|TRBV7-9
CASSADSEKLFF
>13|-|TRBJ1-2|TRBV19
CASSINQGYGYTF
>14|few|TRBJ2-7|TRBV6-1
CASSRDQGSYEQYF
>15|few|TRBJ1-1|TRBV5-4
CASSFPTGVLSEAFF
>13|once|TRBJ2-1|TRBV18
CASSPSAANEQFF
>15|-|TRBJ2-5|TRBV5-6
CASSLVASGGKTQYF
>16|-|TRBJ1-3|TRBV19
CASSSRRTGGGNTIYF
>13|-|TRBJ2-5|TRBV30
CAWSVKGQGTQYF
>14|-|TRBJ2-3|TRBV2
CASSRDRSTDTQYF
>13|-|TRBJ2-1|TRBV30
CAWSGTSVNEQFF
>15|-|TRBJ2-1|TRBV5-1
CASRLLAGSNNEQFF
>17|-|TRBJ1-2|TRBV5-4
CASSKGGPSGTNYGYTF
>16|-|TRBJ2-7|TRBV4-1
CASSQDSPGSSYEQYF
>14|once|TRBJ2-7|TRBV6-1
CASSGQGVSYEQYF
>14|-|TRBJ1-5|TRBV30
CAWSSTGRNQPQHF
>14|-|TRBJ1-2|TRBV12-5
CASVLRRQGIRYTF
>16|once|TRBJ2-5|TRBV7-2
CASSFLGLAVQETQYF
>17|-|TRBJ2-1|TRBV4-3
CASSHITSGSGYNEQFF
>15|-|TRBJ2-5|TRBV5-4
CASSSKTIRQETQYF
>15|-|TRBJ2-1|TRBV4-3
CASSQGGGRNNEQFF
>14|-|TRBJ2-7|TRBV4-1
CASSQRAGSNEQYF
>13|few|TRBJ2-5|TRBV29-1
CSAARTGGETQYF
>15|-|TRBJ1-6|TRBV28
CASSGARGRASPLHF
>14|-|TRBJ2-2|TRBV9
CASSVDSSHGELFF
>13|-|TRBJ2-3|TRBV7-2
CASSSLASDTQYF
>13|-|TRBJ2-7|TRBV30
CAWRKVRVGEQYF
>14|-|TRBJ1-4|TRBV9
CASSGQGASEKLFF
>14|-|TRBJ1-4|TRBV18
CASSPAGLREKLFF
>15|-|TRBJ2-3|TRBV30
CAWTVGRTFTDTQYF
>15|-|TRBJ1-1|TRBV6-1
CASSGGQTFNTEAFF
>15|-|TRBJ1-2|TRBV5-4
CASSPPGLIYYGYTF
>14|-|TRBJ1-5|TRBV9
CASSVTGGSQPQHF
>14|once|TRBJ2-7|TRBV2
CASKPRSNSYEQYF
>15|-|TRBJ1-2|TRBV7-2
CASSYQGAWSYGYTF
>14|-|TRBJ2-1|TRBV5-6
CASFAGLSDNEQFF
>13|-|TRBJ1-3|TRBV11-2
CASTTSKGNTIYF
>14|-|TRBJ1-5|TRBV6-6
CASSPGQSYQPQHF
>13|-|TRBJ1-1|TRBV25-1
CASSRDRAGEAFF
>12|-|TRBJ2-3|TRBV2
CASRRLADTQYF
>14|-|TRBJ1-1|TRBV6-6
CASSYDLQQAEAFF
>13|-|TRBJ2-7|TRBV5-6
CASSLATGYEQYF
>15|-|TRBJ1-1|TRBV13
CASSNTPGGNTEAFF
>15|-|TRBJ1-1|TRBV7-9
CASSSAQGKGTEAFF
>15|-|TRBJ2-3|TRBV27
CASSLSAGVGNTQYF
>11|once|TRBJ1-2|TRBV6-1
CASSGLYGYTF
>13|-|TRBJ1-1|TRBV5-1
CASSSGGGGRAFF
>13|-|TRBJ1-5|TRBV10-3
CAIRQGSNQPQHF